Below are 22 T cell receptor beta chains sequenced from a single sample in a study of blood T cells in healthy people across ages. Together with a sample-barcoded 5' primer, a J-beta primer mix was included in a second PCR lasting about 7 to 12 cycles. TCRdb called the 5' RACE reads again in MiXCR, with one record for every CDR3 protein. The sample shows around 1,000,000 distinct CDR3 sequences, about two fifths of them seen only once. The specimen was blood. Receptors were obtained from a man younger than 35 in good health.

This clonotype occurred a few times. The chain links TRBV7-2 to TRBJ1-2, with 8 bases matching TRBD1. Germline trimming cut 1 base from V and 4 bases from J; bases unmatched to any gene: 5. CDR1 and CDR2 from the germline V gene are SGHTA and FQGNSA. This CDR3 is 15 amino acids long. DNA of the CDR3: TGTGCCAGCAGCTTAGACCCAGGGGGCCCCTATGGCTACACCTTC. It is translated as CASSLDPGGPYGYTF.

This clonotype appeared many times. The chain carries TRBV20-1 and TRBJ1-4; D not resolved. This CDR3 has 13 residues. Trimming shortened V by 1 base and J by 5 bases, and 8 bases separated the two germline ends. CDR1 is DFQATT and CDR2 is SNEGSKA in the germline V gene (reference sequence). The CDR3 bases are TGCAGTGCTAGAGGACCCCCCAATGAAAAACTGTTTTTT. Its translation is CSARGPPNEKLFF.

This rearrangement joins TRBV6-1 to TRBJ1-2; TRBD1 matches 8 bases. The V and J ends lost 11 bases and 6 bases, in that order; junction bases with no gene match: 5. The CDR3 is 11 amino acids. The germline CDR1 and CDR2 sequences are MNHNS and SASEGT. CDR3 protein: CAGRTGHGYTF. The CDR3 region has the DNA TGTGCCGGTAGGACAGGGCATGGCTACACCTTC.

This clonotype was picked up a small number of times. In DNA, the CDR3 is TGTGCCAGCAGTTTATCTAGCGGGGGCCAAGAGACCCAGTACTTC. Protein product: CASSLSSGGQETQYF. The rearrangement links TRBV28 to TRBJ2-5; 10 bases match TRBD2. CDR3 size: 15 residues. Germline CDR1 MDHEN, CDR2 SYDVKM. V was pared by 1 base and J by 1 base, with 0 bases of the junction left unmatched.

The chain has TRBV4-3 and TRBJ2-3, with a tentative D call TRBD1 (5 bases). Trimming took 0 bases from V and 6 from J, leaving 16 bases between them. CDR1 and CDR2 from the germline V gene are LGHNA and YSLEER. This CDR3 is built from 16 residues. The chain's CDR3 is CASSQEDTGQSDTQYF. CDR3 DNA: TGCGCCAGCAGCCAAGAGGACACCGGGCAATCGGATACGCAGTATTTT.

This chain connects TRBV19 to TRBJ1-1; D not resolved. The germline CDR1 and CDR2 sequences are LNHDA and SQIVND (reference sequence). The CDR3 runs 14 residues. V lost 3 bases, J lost 2 bases, and 10 bases lay in between. CDR3 DNA sequence: TGTGCCAGTAGTATGGCAATCCTTAACACTGAAGCTTTCTTT. It specifies CASSMAILNTEAFF.

J is TRBJ2-1 and V is TRBV9, with 14 bases aligning to TRBD2. Losses at the gene ends were 1 base for V and 5 bases for J; bases not matched to a gene: 8. Germline lookup yields CDR1 SGDLS and CDR2 YYNGEE. CDR3 length: 18 amino acids. The CDR3 DNA is TGTGCCAGCAGCGTACCCGGGACTAGCGGGGGATCCGACAATGAGCAGTTCTTC. The encoded protein is CASSVPGTSGGSDNEQFF.

The CDR3 is CASSKMDRGNEKLFF. DNA for the CDR3: TGCGCCAGCAGTAAAATGGACAGGGGAAATGAAAAACTGTTTTTT. The rearrangement joins TRBV4-3 to TRBJ1-4, with 9 bases that match TRBD1. The germline V gene encodes CDR1 LGHNA and CDR2 YSLEER. The CDR3 totals 15 residues. Trimming cost V 6 bases and J 5 bases; bases outside gene matches: 7.

This chain uses TRBV27 with TRBJ2-5; a weak D match, TRBD1 (5 bases). This CDR3 comprises 15 residues. Germline V gene sequence: CDR1 MNHEY, CDR2 SMNVEV (reference sequence). Trimming left V 0 bases short and J 11 bases short, with 19 bases between. This CDR3 is CASSLSGAWGNEQYF. The DNA of the CDR3 is TGTGCCAGCAGTTTATCAGGGGCTTGGGGCAATGAGCAGTACTTC.

The J gene is TRBJ1-2, the V gene TRBV4-3, with a tentative D call TRBD1 (6 bases). The germline V and J ends were trimmed by 0 bases and 8 bases, with 16 bases remaining between them. The CDR3 contains 15 residues. Germline lookup yields CDR1 LGHNA and CDR2 YSLEER. Written as DNA, the CDR3 is TGCGCCAGCAGCCAAGATAGGACAGAGTTCGGGGGCTACACCTTC. Translation: CASSQDRTEFGGYTF.

This clonotype occurred a few times. The rearrangement joins TRBV27 to TRBJ2-1; 11 nucleotides line up with TRBD2. Germline CDR1 is MNHEY and CDR2 is SMNVEV (reference sequence). V shed 2 bases, J shed 0 bases, and the junction held 3 bases outside the gene matches. The CDR3 has 17 residues. The CDR3 nucleotides are TGTGCCAGCAGTTTAACGGGACTAGCGGTCTCCTACAATGAGCAGTTCTTC. It is translated as CASSLTGLAVSYNEQFF.

This clonotype occurred a few times. The CDR3 loop is CASSPDRGNTDTQYF. The CDR3 DNA sequence: TGTGCCAGCAGCCCAGACCGGGGCAACACAGATACGCAGTATTTT. The rearrangement links TRBV7-7 to TRBJ2-3; D is perhaps TRBD1 or TRBD2 (5 bases each). This CDR3 contains 15 residues. In germline, CDR1 is SSHAT, CDR2 FNYEAQ (reference sequence). Trimming removed 5 bases at V and 2 bases at J, with 14 bases between. Full variable domain (missing parts from reference TRBV7-7 and TRBJ2-3): GAGVSQSPRYKVTKRGQDVTLRCDPISSHATLYWYQQALGQGPEFLTYFNYEAQPDKSGLPSDRFSAERPEGSISTLTIQRTEQRDSAMYRCASSPDRGNTDTQYFGPGTRLTVL.

The V call is TRBV12-3 or TRBV12-4, the J call TRBJ2-2; D is possibly TRBD1 (6 bases). The CDR3 is 14 amino acids. The germline V and J ends were trimmed by 3 bases and 9 bases, with 14 bases remaining between them. The CDR3 region has the DNA TGTGCCAGCAGTTTGGACAGAGTGCACCGGGAGCTGTTTTTT. Translated: CASSLDRVHRELFF.

This clonotype came up a few times. This chain uses TRBV12-3 or TRBV12-4 with TRBJ1-1, with D tentatively TRBD1 (6 bases). V was pared by 6 bases and J by 5 bases, with 13 bases between. This CDR3 contains 13 residues. This CDR3 reads CASRAQGTTEAFF. In DNA, the CDR3 is TGTGCCAGCAGAGCCCAGGGGACTACTGAAGCTTTCTTT.

This chain uses TRBV7-2 with TRBJ2-2; the match to TRBD2 covers 7 bases. CDR1 SGHTA and CDR2 FQGNSA come from the germline V gene. J lost 6 bases, V lost 2 bases, and 6 bases had no gene match. The CDR3 spans 15 residues. CDR3 sequence reads: CASSLKRGESGELFF. CDR3 nucleotides: TGTGCCAGCAGCTTAAAGCGGGGAGAGTCCGGGGAGCTGTTTTTT.

The chain links TRBV28 to TRBJ2-1; 7 positions match TRBD2. The CDR3 spans 16 residues. V dropped 2 bases and J dropped 4; count of bases not matched to a gene: 8. Per the germline V gene, CDR1 is MDHEN and CDR2 is SYDVKM. CDR3 coding DNA: TGTGCCAGCAGTTTAGGCGCGGGGGAAAAATACAATGAGCAGTTCTTC. It yields the protein CASSLGAGEKYNEQFF.

This clonotype was counted only a few times. The genes are TRBV15 and TRBJ1-1; perhaps TRBD1 as D (6 bases). V was trimmed by 2 bases and J by 4 bases, leaving 17 bases between them. This CDR3 region has 16 residues. Germline CDR1 reads LNHNV; CDR2 reads YYDKDF (reference sequence). The chain's CDR3 is CATSRLLTGPGTEAFF. DNA for the CDR3: TGTGCCACCAGCAGACTCTTAACAGGGCCAGGCACTGAAGCTTTCTTT.

This clonotype was detected a few times. The chain recombines TRBV6-6 with TRBJ2-3, with TRBD1 identical over 8 bases. V lost 6 bases to trimming and J lost 4 bases; unmatched junction nucleotides: 6. The CDR3 is 14 amino acids. Germline-derived CDR1 and CDR2 are MNHNY and SVGAGI (reference sequence). As DNA, the CDR3 is TGTGCCAGCAGCGCAGACAGGGGTCCAGATACGCAGTATTTT. This encodes CASSADRGPDTQYF.

The V and J genes are TRBV5-1 and TRBJ1-4; D unclear. This CDR3 comprises 12 residues. Germline assignment: CDR1 SGHRS and CDR2 YFSETQ. The germline V and J ends were trimmed by 4 bases and 10 bases, with 11 bases remaining between them. The CDR3 spells CASSGGLGKLFF. The CDR3 DNA reads as TGCGCCAGCAGCGGCGGACTTGGAAAACTGTTTTTT.

This clonotype has at least ten counts. The V and J genes are TRBV15 and TRBJ2-3; D gene ambiguous. The V gene lost 0 bases and the J gene lost 5 bases, with 6 bases spanning the gap. CDR1 and CDR2 (germline): LNHNV, YYDKDF (reference sequence). The CDR3 runs to 13 residues. CDR3 in DNA: TGTGCCACCAGCAGAGATCTTAGAGATACGCAGTATTTT. It encodes CATSRDLRDTQYF.

This clonotype has more than one count but fewer than ten. The rearrangement links TRBV4-2 to TRBJ1-5, with D possibly being TRBD1 (5 bases). Trimming removed 2 bases at V and 3 bases at J, with 8 bases between. The CDR3 spans 14 residues. In germline, CDR1 is LGHNA, CDR2 YNFKEQ. The CDR3 here is CASSQRGDNQPQHF. The CDR3 coding sequence is TGTGCCAGCAGCCAAAGAGGGGACAATCAGCCCCAGCATTTT.

This clonotype was counted only a few times. The gene calls are TRBV3-1 and TRBJ1-6; TRBD1 aligns across 8 bases. The CDR3 consists of 15 residues. Germline V gives CDR1 LGHDT, CDR2 YNNKEL (reference sequence). V shed 5 bases and J 7 bases; nucleotides not matched to a gene: 7. CDR3 DNA sequence: TGTGCCAGCAGCATACGGACAGGGTACAATTCACCCCTCCACTTT. It codes for CASSIRTGYNSPLHF. The entire variable domain, with the rest obtained from reference TRBV3-1 and TRBJ1-6, is as follows: DTAVSQTPKYLVTQMGNDKSIKCEQNLGHDTMYWYKQDSKKFLKIMFSYNNKELIINETVPNRFSPKSPDKAHLNLHINSLELGDSAVYFCASSIRTGYNSPLHFGNGTRLTVT.